This entry lists 24 T cell receptor beta chains sequenced from one sample in a study of Graves' ophthalmopathy and Graves' hyperthyroidism. The study amplified TCR beta CDR3 regions using RNA transcripts. RT-PCR in the first round used HTBI primers; a second-round multiplex PCR followed. From the multiplex PCR reads, TCRdb called clonotypes with MiXCR, one entry per CDR3 protein. This table has some 1.1 million distinct CDR3 sequences, approximately 35% appearing once. Specimen: peripheral blood or thyroid tissue (not recorded which). These receptors came from an adult man with Graves' hyperthyroidism.

Only a few counts were recorded for this clonotype. This chain links TRBV20-1 with TRBJ2-7; TRBD2 aligns across 14 bases. CDR3 length: 17 amino acids. CDR1 DFQATT and CDR2 SNEGSKA come from the germline V gene (reference sequence). V shed 0 bases and J 3 bases; nucleotides not matched to a gene: 7. The CDR3 sequence: CSARDFEGLAGDYEQYF. DNA of the CDR3: TGCAGTGCTAGAGATTTTGAGGGACTAGCGGGGGACTACGAGCAGTACTTC.

This clonotype was seen repeatedly, ten times or more. The chain has TRBV20-1 and TRBJ2-7; D tentatively fits TRBD1 or TRBD2 (5 bases each). The CDR3 length is 15 residues. Trimming removed 2 bases from V and 0 bases from J, with 14 bases in between. The germline CDR1 and CDR2 sequences are DFQATT and SNEGSKA (reference sequence). Here the CDR3 reads CSARLPGRSSYEQYF. The CDR3 DNA reads TGCAGTGCTAGACTTCCGGGACGCAGCTCCTACGAGCAGTACTTC.

The rearrangement uses TRBV27 and TRBJ2-5; TRBD1 matches at 10 bases. Trimming cost V 7 bases and J 1 base; bases outside gene matches: 12. The V gene's germline CDR1 is MNHEY and CDR2 SMNVEV (reference sequence). This CDR3 is built from 17 residues. CDR3 bases: TGTGCCAGCAAGGGACGGACCGGGACAGGGGTCCAAGAGACCCAGTACTTC. Its translation is CASKGRTGTGVQETQYF.

The rearrangement links TRBV24-1 to TRBJ2-2; TRBD1 is a possible D gene (6 bases). The CDR3 spans 16 residues. V dropped 4 bases and J dropped 2 bases, with 13 bases sitting between them. Germline assignment: CDR1 KGHDR and CDR2 SFDVKD. Here the CDR3 DNA reads TGTGCCACCAGTGACCGGACAGTTTCAAACACCGGGGAGCTGTTTTTT. Its protein is CATSDRTVSNTGELFF.

This clonotype was seen ten or more times. V is TRBV9 and J is TRBJ2-6, with TRBD2 as a possible D gene (6 bases). Between the trimmed V and J ends, which lost 0 bases and 2 bases, there was a span of 9 bases. Germline V gene lookup returns CDR1 SGDLS and CDR2 YYNGEE. CDR3 length: 16 amino acids. The CDR3 DNA reads as TGTGCCAGCAGCGTAGTAGGGAGGCCTGGGGCCAACGTCCTGACTTTC. As protein: CASSVVGRPGANVLTF.

This clonotype was detected many times. V and J are TRBV20-1 and TRBJ2-7; 7 nucleotides match TRBD2. Germline V gene data show CDR1 as DFQATT and CDR2 as SNEGSKA (reference sequence). V lost 8 bases, J lost 1 base, and 5 bases stayed unmatched. CDR3 length: 12 residues. The CDR3: CSFLADSYEQYF. The CDR3 DNA reads as TGCAGTTTTCTAGCGGATTCCTACGAGCAGTACTTC.

This clonotype was counted at least ten times. The chain recombines TRBV7-9 with TRBJ1-2, with D possibly TRBD1 on 5 matching bases. Germline V CDR1 and CDR2: SEHNR, FQNEAQ (reference sequence). This CDR3 has 13 amino acids. The V and J ends lost 2 bases and 4 bases respectively, with 8 bases between them. The CDR3 DNA sequence: TGTGCCAGCAGCTTACTGACAGTCTATGGCTACACCTTC. Translating it yields CASSLLTVYGYTF. Using reference TRBV7-9 and TRBJ1-2 for the parts outside the CDR3, the full variable domain is DTGVSQNPRHKITKRGQNVTFRCDPISEHNRLYWYRQTLGQGPEFLTYFQNEAQLEKSRLLSDRFSAERPKGSFSTLEIQRTEQGDSAMYLCASSLLTVYGYTFGSGTRLTVV.

This clonotype was counted ten times or more. The chain recombines TRBV20-1 with TRBJ1-3, with TRBD1 as a possible D gene (5 bases). Germline loops: CDR1 DFQATT, CDR2 SNEGSKA (reference sequence). There are 12 residues in the CDR3. V dropped 6 bases and J dropped 2 bases, with 8 bases sitting between them. CDR3 amino acids: CSAGGAGNTIYF. The CDR3 region has the DNA TGCAGTGCCGGGGGGGCTGGAAACACCATATATTTT.

This chain joins TRBV29-1 and TRBJ2-7; 7 positions agree with TRBD1. With V trimmed by 7 bases and J by 0 bases, 18 bases remained unmatched. CDR3 length: 17 residues. Germline assignment: CDR1 SQVTM and CDR2 ANQGSEA. This CDR3 reads CSARQGLRDSSSYEQYF. The CDR3 coding sequence is TGCAGCGCCCGACAGGGTCTGAGGGACAGTAGCTCCTACGAGCAGTACTTC.

This clonotype was detected only once. A read error is possible here, since a much larger clone lies one base away. The rearrangement joins TRBV5-5 to TRBJ2-7; TRBD2 might be the D (5 bases). V lost 6 bases and J lost 5, with 18 bases in between. There are 14 residues in the CDR3. Germline CDR1 SGHKS, CDR2 YYEKEE (reference sequence). For the CDR3, the DNA is TGTGCCAGCACCGCGGAAGGAGGACGCCACGAGCAGTACTTC. Protein product: CASTAEGGRHEQYF.

This clonotype appeared a few times. V usage is TRBV10-2 and J usage is TRBJ1-2; unclear D gene. CDR1 is WSHSY, CDR2 SAAADI, per germline. V lost 2 bases to trimming and J lost 4 bases, with 5 bases between them. The CDR3 has 12 amino acids. This CDR3 is CASSERVYGYTF. CDR3 nucleotide sequence: TGCGCCAGCAGTGAGCGGGTCTATGGCTACACCTTC.

The chain uses TRBV7-2 and TRBJ1-5, with 9 nucleotides matching TRBD1. The CDR3 runs to 14 residues. Germline CDR1 reads SGHTA; CDR2 reads FQGNSA. The V gene end was trimmed by 7 bases and the J gene end by 7 bases; junction bases not matched to a gene: 8. The CDR3 region is CASTGTGRVQPQHF. The CDR3, as DNA: TGTGCCAGCACCGGGACAGGGCGGGTCCAGCCCCAGCATTTT.

The J gene is TRBJ1-1, the V gene TRBV4-3; weak D call: TRBD1 (5 bases). The CDR3 sequence is 15 residues long. Germline V CDR1 and CDR2: LGHNA, YSLEER. Trimming shortened V by 0 bases and J by 6 bases, and 14 bases separated the two germline ends. The CDR3 sequence is CASSQEGWGVPEAFF. The CDR3, as DNA: TGCGCCAGCAGCCAAGAAGGTTGGGGGGTCCCTGAAGCTTTCTTT.

This chain links TRBV14 with TRBJ1-1; a weak D match, TRBD1 (5 bases). Trimming shortened V by 0 bases and J by 6 bases, and 11 bases separated the two germline ends. The CDR3 consists of 14 residues. Germline-derived CDR1 and CDR2 are SGHDN and FVKESK. The CDR3 sequence: CASSQEGGYAEAFF. The CDR3 bases are TGTGCCAGCAGCCAAGAGGGGGGATACGCTGAAGCTTTCTTT.

The rearrangement links TRBV7-9 to TRBJ2-7; D might be TRBD2 (5 bases). V lost 5 bases and J 1 base, leaving 18 bases between the germline ends. This CDR3 has 16 amino acids. Germline CDR1 SEHNR, CDR2 FQNEAQ (reference sequence). The CDR3 DNA sequence: TGTGCCAGCAGCCCAGAGGGTTGGGCTGGATCCTACGAGCAGTACTTC. Translation: CASSPEGWAGSYEQYF.

Points on this clonotype: Mismatch with germline at one junction end may stem from a read error. The gene calls are TRBV9 and TRBJ1-5; TRBD1 is a possible D gene (6 bases). The germline CDR1 and CDR2 sequences are SGDLS and YYNGEE. The CDR3 spans 14 residues. CDR3 residues: CASSVDRANKPQHF. The CDR3 nucleotides are TGTGCCAGCAGCGTAGACAGGGCCAATAAGCCCCAGCATTTT.

This sequence joins TRBV7-7 and TRBJ2-5, with TRBD2 identical over 12 bases. The J call is uncertain, as TRBJ2-1 better fits the DNA end. Germline-derived CDR1 and CDR2 are SSHAT and FNYEAQ (reference sequence). The length of the CDR3 is 15 residues. CDR3 DNA: TGTGCCAGCAGCCCGACTAGCGGGAGCGGCAATGAGCAGTTCTTC. Its protein product is CASSPTSGSGNEQFF.

This clonotype appeared once. This may arise from a read error, as a much more abundant clone is one base away. The CDR3 loop is CAISHPLIAVNSYERYF. In DNA, the CDR3 is TGTGCCATCTCCCACCCTTTAATAGCGGTCAACTCCTACGAGCGGTACTTC. V and J are TRBV10-3 and TRBJ2-7; perhaps TRBD2 as D (6 bases). The CDR3 runs to 17 residues. Germline-derived CDR1 and CDR2 are ENHRY and SYGVKD.

This clonotype showed up many times. The rearrangement links TRBV19 to TRBJ1-1; TRBD1 aligns across 8 bases. Germline V gene lookup returns CDR1 LNHDA and CDR2 SQIVND (reference sequence). There are 15 residues in the CDR3. V shed 7 bases and J 4 bases; nucleotides not matched to a gene: 11. For the CDR3, the DNA is TGTGCCAGTACTCATGTTCGGACAGGGACCACTGAAGCTTTCTTT. It yields the protein CASTHVRTGTTEAFF.

To note about this clonotype: One base away lies a much larger clone, so this may be a sequencing read error. This chain connects TRBV4-1 to TRBJ1-1, with D possibly TRBD1 on 6 matching bases. Germline CDR1 MGHRA, CDR2 YSYEKL. This CDR3 spans 14 amino acids. In DNA form, the CDR3 reads TGCGCCAGCGGCCAACCTCAGGGGTTCACTGAAGCTTTCTTT. Its protein product is CASGQPQGFTEAFF.

This clonotype was found once. V gene TRBV30 combines with J gene TRBJ2-5; 10 bases are shared with TRBD1. CDR1 and CDR2 from the germline V gene are GTSNPN and SVGIG (reference sequence). The CDR3 length is 15 residues. V shed 2 bases and J 4 bases; nucleotides not matched to a gene: 7. CDR3 sequence: CAWSLGTGARETQYF. CDR3 nucleotides: TGTGCCTGGAGTTTGGGGACAGGGGCGAGAGAGACCCAGTACTTC.

This clonotype has only a few counts. The chain recombines TRBV20-1 with TRBJ2-5, with 10 positions matching TRBD2. V shed 4 bases, J shed 5 bases, and the junction held 7 bases outside the gene matches. CDR1 DFQATT and CDR2 SNEGSKA come from the germline V gene (reference sequence). CDR3 size: 14 residues. The CDR3 reads CSAKPGLASETQYF. The CDR3 region has the DNA TGCAGTGCTAAACCGGGACTAGCGTCTGAGACCCAGTACTTC.

This clonotype has at least ten counts. The chain couples TRBV20-1 to TRBJ2-5; D remains unclear. Germline-derived CDR1 and CDR2 are DFQATT and SNEGSKA (reference sequence). V was cut by 4 bases and J by 1 base, with 7 bases left in between. The CDR3 runs to 12 residues. CDR3 in amino acids: CSAKWGQETQYF. CDR3 nucleotides: TGCAGTGCTAAGTGGGGCCAAGAGACCCAGTACTTC.

This chain uses TRBV5-1 with TRBJ2-5; 10 bases fit TRBD1. The CDR3 sequence is 17 residues long. Germline-derived CDR1 and CDR2 are SGHRS and YFSETQ. V gave up 0 bases and J gave up 4 bases; unmatched junction bases: 9. The CDR3 DNA reads as TGCGCCAGCAGCTTGGCCTCGGGACAGGGGAGGCGAGAGACCCAGTACTTC. Amino acid sequence: CASSLASGQGRRETQYF.